Presented here are 6 T cell receptor beta chains from one specimen sequenced in a study of blood T cell repertoires in COVID-19. Repertoires were generated with immunoSEQ multiplex PCR, while TCRdb's copy carries only in-frame clones and drops some. The sample holds about 400,000 clones; roughly 85% are singletons and the top ten take almost 1.5%. Sequencing input: peripheral blood. The receptors stem from a woman in her twenties or thirties with active or convalescent COVID-19.

The chain links TRBV4-2 to TRBJ2-1, with 10 bases identical to TRBD2. With 2 bases clipped from V and 3 bases from J, the junction kept 7 bases outside the gene matches. The CDR3 spans 17 residues. CDR1 is LGHNA and CDR2 is YNFKEQ in the germline V gene. The CDR3 reads CASSQKLAGIYYNEQFF. CDR3 in DNA: TGTGCCAGCAGCCAAAAACTAGCGGGGATATACTACAATGAGCAGTTCTTC.

The V and J genes are TRBV3-1 (or the pseudogene TRBV3-2) and TRBJ1-4, with D possibly TRBD1 on 5 matching bases. V was trimmed by 4 bases and J by 0 bases, leaving 9 bases between them. This CDR3 region has 15 residues. CDR1 is LGHDT and CDR2 is YNNKEL in the germline V gene (reference sequence). The CDR3 spells CASSRQGSTNEKLFF. The CDR3, as DNA: TGTGCCAGCAGCCGCCAGGGTTCAACTAATGAAAAACTGTTTTTT.

The rearrangement joins TRBV7-8 to TRBJ2-7, with 9 bases matching TRBD1. V was clipped by 3 bases and J by 7 bases; unmatched bases: 10. This CDR3 is built from 15 residues. Germline CDR1 and CDR2: SGHVS and FQNEAQ. CDR3 sequence reads: CASSFRGQGEGEQYF. CDR3 nucleotide sequence: TGTGCCAGCAGCTTTAGGGGACAGGGAGAAGGGGAGCAGTACTTC.

The V and J genes are TRBV7-9 and TRBJ1-5, with a tentative D call TRBD1 (5 bases). This CDR3 region has 14 residues. Trimming cost V 4 bases and J 7 bases, with 14 bases left between them. CDR1 SEHNR and CDR2 FQNEAQ come from the germline V gene (reference sequence). The CDR3 DNA follows: TGTGCCAGCAGCTCCGTCGGGGGTGGACAGCCCCAGCATTTT. Its protein is CASSSVGGGQPQHF.

The chain employs TRBV19 and TRBJ1-2, with D unresolved. The germline gives CDR1 LNHDA, CDR2 SQIVND (reference sequence). The CDR3 covers 12 residues. Deletions cut 3 bases from V and 8 bases from J, with 10 bases between. Here the CDR3 reads CASSIYERGYTF. The CDR3 region has the DNA TGTGCCAGTAGTATTTACGAGAGGGGCTACACCTTC.

V usage is TRBV2 and J usage is TRBJ1-1, with D maybe TRBD1 (5 bases). Trimming stripped 7 bases from V and 3 bases from J, with 18 bases between. Per germline, CDR1 SNHLY and CDR2 FYNNEI. The CDR3 length is 15 residues. The CDR3 spells CASTGGVQRDTEAFF. CDR3 nucleotide sequence: TGTGCCAGCACCGGGGGGGTCCAACGGGACACTGAAGCTTTCTTT. The full variable domain, its missing parts supplied by reference TRBV2 and TRBJ1-1, is EPEVTQTPSHQVTQMGQEVILRCVPISNHLYFYWYRQILGQKVEFLVSFYNNEISEKSEIFDDQFSVERPDGSNFTLKIRSTKLEDSAMYFCASTGGVQRDTEAFFGQGTRLTVV.